This entry describes one TCR beta chain. Its antigen is currently unknown. Unique molecular identifiers were built into the TCRbeta library. A single record per CDR3 protein comes from TCRdb applying MiXCR to the PCR reads. The sample records about a million distinct CDR3 sequences, 25% to 30% being singletons. The source of the sample is a study of T-cell reconstitution after alpha-beta-depleted transplantation in children. Study observations and caveats: Certain patients had high TCRbeta diversity at day 60, and it came from recipient T cells and thymic progenitors that survived. As was reported, about two months after transplant, alpha-beta T cells came from several hundred expanded graft clones. T-cell numbers and diversity one year post-transplant derived largely from freshly generated T cells.

The V gene's germline CDR1 is SGHVS and CDR2 FQNEAQ. Trimming took 3 bases from V and 0 from J, leaving 15 bases between them. This CDR3 contains 17 residues. The origin of this receptor is a boy under two years old who had a stem cell transplant for SCID, so the T cells may come from the graft donor. This rearrangement joins TRBV7-8 to TRBJ1-3, with unresolved D. The sequences come from PBMCs, mostly from graft donor cells, collected 360 days after TCRalphabeta/CD19-depleted stem cell transplant. The CDR3 region has the DNA TGTGCCAGCAGCTTCCTCCTTGTAGGTAGCTCTGGAAACACCATATATTTT. Amino acids: CASSFLLVGSSGNTIYF.